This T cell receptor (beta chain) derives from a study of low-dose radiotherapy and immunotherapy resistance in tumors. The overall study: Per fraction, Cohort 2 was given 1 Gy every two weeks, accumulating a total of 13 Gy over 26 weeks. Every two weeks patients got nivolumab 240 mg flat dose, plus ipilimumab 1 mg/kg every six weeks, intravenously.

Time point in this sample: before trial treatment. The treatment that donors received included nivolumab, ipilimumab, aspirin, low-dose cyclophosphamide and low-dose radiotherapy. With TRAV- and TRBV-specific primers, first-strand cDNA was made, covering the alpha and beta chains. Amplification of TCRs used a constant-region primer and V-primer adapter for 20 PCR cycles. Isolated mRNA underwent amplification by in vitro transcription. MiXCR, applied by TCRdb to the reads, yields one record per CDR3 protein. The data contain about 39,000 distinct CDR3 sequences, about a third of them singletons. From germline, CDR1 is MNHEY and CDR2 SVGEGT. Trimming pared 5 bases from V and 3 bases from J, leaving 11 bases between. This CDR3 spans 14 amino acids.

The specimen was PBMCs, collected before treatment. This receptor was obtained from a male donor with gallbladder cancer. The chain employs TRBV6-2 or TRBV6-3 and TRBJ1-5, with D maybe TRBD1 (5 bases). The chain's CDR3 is CASSDPGFNQPQHF. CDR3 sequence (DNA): TGTGCCAGCAGTGACCCAGGGTTCAATCAGCCCCAGCATTTT.